One T cell receptor (beta chain) is described in this entry. V shed 3 bases, J shed 7 bases, and the junction held 9 bases outside the gene matches. Germline CDR1 is SGHTA and CDR2 is FQGNSA. CDR3 length: 14 amino acids. This entry is derived from a study of OX40 agonist ivuxolimab in advanced cancers. The table came from immunoSEQ multiplex PCR; TCRdb's copy has only in-frame clones and leaves some out. The sample carries tens of thousands of clones, roughly 85% recorded once. The receptor's source is an adult with an advanced solid tumor such as melanoma, head and neck, liver or kidney cancer. V and J are TRBV7-2 and TRBJ2-7, with 7 bases fitting TRBD1. Sequenced material: CD4+ or CD8+ T cells sorted from blood, taken in a trial of the OX40 agonist ivuxolimab. CDR3 protein: CASSFPGRGREQYF. CDR3 sequence (DNA): TGTGCCAGCAGCTTTCCCGGAAGGGGGCGTGAGCAGTACTTC.